These 19 T cell receptor beta chains were sequenced from one sample in a study of Ad26.COV2.S vaccination and SARS-CoV-2 variants. The sample's treatment: roughly 19 received Ad26.COV2.S at low or high dose, single or two shots; 5 received placebo; per-sample allocation not given. The samples were gathered on day 63 after the first injection of vaccine or placebo. TCRdb keeps only in-frame clones here, not all; method: immunoSEQ multiplex PCR. The data contain fewer than 900,000 clones, 89% of them singletons. The source was peripheral blood, collected in a trial of Ad26.COV2.S vaccine versus placebo. The receptor set was obtained from a person aged 18 to 59 who received the Ad26.COV2.S COVID-19 vaccine or a placebo.

V usage is TRBV6-5 and J usage is TRBJ1-2; maybe TRBD1 (5 bases). Per germline, CDR1 MNHEY and CDR2 SVGAGI. The CDR3 totals 13 residues. Trimming left V 0 bases short and J 8 bases short, with 10 bases between. Here the CDR3 DNA reads TGTGCCAGCAGTTACTCGGGACCAGGGGGCTACACCTTC. Translating gives CASSYSGPGGYTF.

A few counts support this clone. The CDR3: CASSERPGIGDSPLHF. CDR3 sequence (DNA): TGCGCCAGCAGTGAAAGGCCCGGGATCGGGGATTCACCCCTCCACTTT. The chain combines TRBV10-2 with TRBJ1-6; D ambiguous. Deletions cut 3 bases from V and 8 bases from J, with 17 bases between. The germline CDR1 and CDR2 sequences are WSHSY and SAAADI. CDR3 length: 16 residues.

The table lists this clone with a count of one. This chain uses TRBV7-2 with TRBJ2-7; 8 bases map to TRBD2. V was clipped by 5 bases and J by 1 base; unmatched bases: 4. Per germline, CDR1 SGHTA and CDR2 FQGNSA. The CDR3 sequence is 14 residues long. The CDR3 spells CASSTGLASYEQYF. The CDR3 nucleotides read TGTGCCAGCAGCACTGGACTAGCTTCCTACGAGCAGTACTTC.

The chain employs TRBV18 and TRBJ1-3; tentatively, D is TRBD1 (5 bases). The V end lost 3 bases, the J end lost 7 bases, and 19 bases lay between the germline ends. The CDR3 is 16 amino acids. CDR1 and CDR2 (germline): KGHSH, LQKENI. CDR3 sequence (DNA): TGTGCCAGCTCACCTCTCGACGGGGCCGCGGGGAACACCATATATTTT. It is translated as CASSPLDGAAGNTIYF.

The V gene is TRBV5-5, the J gene TRBJ2-1, with 12 bases fitting TRBD1. V trimming: 8 bases; J trimming: 4 bases; junction bases outside the gene matches: 13. Germline V gene sequence: CDR1 SGHKS, CDR2 YYEKEE (reference sequence). This CDR3 has 17 amino acids. Here the CDR3 DNA reads TGTGCCAGTCGCCGAGGGACAGGGGGCTCCCAGTACAATGAGCAGTTCTTC. This codes for CASRRGTGGSQYNEQFF.

The chain recombines TRBV24-1 with TRBJ2-2; 10 positions agree with TRBD1. This CDR3 comprises 15 residues. CDR1 is KGHDR and CDR2 is SFDVKD in the germline V gene. With V trimmed by 3 bases and J by 8 bases, 5 bases remained unmatched. DNA for the CDR3: TGTGCCACCAGTGATCCGGGGACAGGGGTAGGGGAGCTGTTTTTT. This sequence encodes CATSDPGTGVGELFF.

This clone was found a few times. The J gene is TRBJ1-1, the V gene TRBV6-5; D uncertain. This CDR3 comprises 15 residues. Germline CDR1 and CDR2: MNHEY and SVGAGI. The germline V and J ends were trimmed by 1 base and 2 bases, with 11 bases remaining between them. DNA of the CDR3: TGTGCCAGCAGTTACTATCCAAGCCCAAACACTGAAGCTTTCTTT. It yields the protein CASSYYPSPNTEAFF.

V and J are TRBV5-1 and TRBJ2-1, with 15 bases that match TRBD2. The CDR3 is 15 amino acids. With V trimmed by 5 bases and J by 8 bases, 5 bases remained unmatched. Germline V gene sequence: CDR1 SGHRS, CDR2 YFSETQ. CDR3 amino acids: CASRGLAGGLDEQFF. The DNA of the CDR3 is TGCGCCAGCAGGGGACTAGCGGGGGGCCTGGATGAGCAGTTCTTC.

The chain joins TRBV5-1 to TRBJ1-1; TRBD1 matches at 8 bases. This CDR3 contains 15 residues. CDR1 and CDR2 (germline): SGHRS, YFSETQ. V trimming: 5 bases; J trimming: 4 bases; junction bases outside the gene matches: 10. The CDR3 sequence is CASRITGGDATEAFF. Here the CDR3 DNA reads TGCGCCAGCAGGATAACAGGGGGTGATGCCACTGAAGCTTTCTTT.

The chain recombines TRBV5-1 with TRBJ1-2, with TRBD1 matching 7 bases. Germline V CDR1 and CDR2: SGHRS, YFSETQ. The CDR3 has 16 residues. Trimming at V came to 0 bases and at J to 5 bases, leaving 10 bases not matched to a gene. The DNA for the CDR3 is TGCGCCAGCAGCTTGGCTGGACAGGTCCTGGAGTATGGCTACACCTTC. Amino acid sequence: CASSLAGQVLEYGYTF.

The J gene is TRBJ2-6, the V gene TRBV5-1, with 8 bases identical to TRBD1. V trimming: 2 bases; J trimming: 0 bases; junction bases outside the gene matches: 13. The CDR3 contains 20 residues. Germline values: CDR1 SGHRS, CDR2 YFSETQ. CDR3 in DNA: TGCGCCAGCAGCTTTCAGGGGGCCGACAGGTTAAGCTCTGGGGCCAACGTCCTGACTTTC. This codes for CASSFQGADRLSSGANVLTF.

The gene calls are TRBV6-5 and TRBJ2-4; 7 bases are shared with TRBD1. Germline CDR1 and CDR2: MNHEY and SVGAGI. The V segment lost 7 bases and the J segment 0 bases; nucleotides outside the gene matches: 6. The CDR3 sequence is 15 residues long. CDR3 sequence (DNA): TGTGCCAGCACAACAGGGGAACTAGCCAAAAACATTCAGTACTTC. As protein: CASTTGELAKNIQYF.

The CDR3 loop is CASSTTTGNNEQFF. CDR3 bases: TGTGCCAGCAGCACAACGACAGGGAACAATGAGCAGTTCTTC. This chain links TRBV9 with TRBJ2-1; 7 bases match TRBD1. The V segment lost 4 bases and the J segment 5 bases; nucleotides outside the gene matches: 6. Germline V gene sequence: CDR1 SGDLS, CDR2 YYNGEE. This CDR3 is 14 amino acids long.

The CDR3 region has the DNA TGTGCCACCAGTGATTTTGGCAGGGCGAACACCGGGGAGCTGTTTTTT. Protein product: CATSDFGRANTGELFF. J is TRBJ2-2 and V is TRBV24-1, with a possible D match to TRBD1 (5 bases). Per the germline V gene, CDR1 is KGHDR and CDR2 is SFDVKD. CDR3 size: 16 residues. Trimming removed 1 base from V and 0 bases from J, with 8 bases in between.

The chain employs TRBV6-1 and TRBJ2-7; 10 nucleotides line up with TRBD2. The junction had 5 bases not matched to a gene; V was cut back by 2 bases and J by 4 bases. CDR1 is MNHNS, CDR2 SASEGT, per germline. The CDR3 contains 15 residues. CDR3: CASSESGRARYEQYF. The CDR3 DNA is TGTGCCAGCAGTGAAAGCGGGAGGGCCCGGTACGAGCAGTACTTC.

The V and J genes are TRBV10-1 and TRBJ2-1; D gene ambiguous. Deletions cut 2 bases from V and 8 bases from J, with 13 bases between. The CDR3 sequence is 14 residues long. CDR1 and CDR2 from the germline V gene are WNHNN and SYGVQD (reference sequence). DNA of the CDR3: TGCGCCAGCAGTGAGATTGCAGACCACCATGAGCAGTTCTTC. It translates to CASSEIADHHEQFF.

V gene TRBV9 combines with J gene TRBJ1-5; unclear D gene. Trimming took 3 bases from V and 3 from J, leaving 13 bases between them. The CDR3 is 15 amino acids. CDR1 and CDR2 (germline): SGDLS, YYNGEE. Here the CDR3 DNA reads TGTGCCAGCAGCGGTGCGGGATCTGTCAATCAGCCCCAGCATTTT. Translated: CASSGAGSVNQPQHF.

The V and J genes are TRBV18 and TRBJ2-3; 7 bases line up with TRBD2. The V gene's germline CDR1 is KGHSH and CDR2 LQKENI. With V trimmed by 1 base and J by 7 bases, 8 bases remained unmatched. The CDR3 sequence is 15 residues long. The CDR3 region is CASSPLPPGGNTQYF. The CDR3 DNA reads as TGTGCCAGCTCACCACTCCCCCCGGGGGGAAATACGCAGTATTTT.

As DNA, the CDR3 is TGTGCCAGCAGTCCCCTAGACAGGGCTGGAAACACCATATATTTT. Translation: CASSPLDRAGNTIYF. The chain carries TRBV27 and TRBJ1-3; 7 bases line up with TRBD1. Trimming removed 5 bases from V and 2 bases from J; junction bases left unmatched: 6. The length of the CDR3 is 15 residues. Germline loops: CDR1 MNHEY, CDR2 SMNVEV (reference sequence).